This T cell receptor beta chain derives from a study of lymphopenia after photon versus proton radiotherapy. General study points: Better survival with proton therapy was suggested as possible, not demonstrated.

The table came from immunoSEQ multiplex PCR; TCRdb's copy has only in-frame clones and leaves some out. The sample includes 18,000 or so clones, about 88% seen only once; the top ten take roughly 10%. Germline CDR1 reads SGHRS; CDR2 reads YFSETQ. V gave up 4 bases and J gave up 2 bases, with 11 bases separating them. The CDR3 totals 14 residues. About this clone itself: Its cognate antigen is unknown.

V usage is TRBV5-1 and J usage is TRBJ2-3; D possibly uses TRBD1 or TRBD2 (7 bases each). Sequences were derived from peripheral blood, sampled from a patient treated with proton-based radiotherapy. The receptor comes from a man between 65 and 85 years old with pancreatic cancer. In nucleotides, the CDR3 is TGCGCCAGCAGCCCAGGGGGGGCCACAGATACGCAGTATTTT. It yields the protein CASSPGGATDTQYF.